Below, 29 T cell receptor beta chains from the same sample are listed, as sequenced in a study of T cells in Graves' hyperthyroidism and ophthalmopathy. Template material for amplifying TCR beta CDR3 regions consisted of RNA transcripts. The HTBI primer set was used in a first-round RT-PCR of the TCR CDR3. TCRdb re-called the multiplex PCR reads with MiXCR, one entry per CDR3 protein. The sample includes about 380,000 distinct CDR3 sequences, approximately 18% of them seen just once. Sequencing was performed on blood. These receptors came from a man aged 18 to 29 with Graves' ophthalmopathy.

In regard to this clonotype: A much larger clone lies one base from this, so it may be a read error. The chain employs TRBV14 and TRBJ1-1; D uncertain. V was trimmed by 2 bases and J by 3 bases, leaving 7 bases between them. Germline CDR1 reads SGHDN; CDR2 reads FVKESK. This CDR3 region has 13 residues. This chain's CDR3 is CASSQYGDTEAFF. CDR3 in DNA: TGTGCCAGCAGCCAATATGGGGACACTGAAGCTTTCTTT.

This clonotype appeared many times. The genes are TRBV7-3 and TRBJ2-3; D is unresolved. This CDR3 is 16 amino acids long. Germline loops: CDR1 SGHTA, CDR2 FQGTGA. The germline V and J ends were trimmed by 5 bases and 2 bases, with 17 bases remaining between them. The CDR3 here is CASSPRADAYTDTQYF. CDR3 DNA: TGTGCCAGCAGCCCAAGGGCAGACGCTTACACAGATACGCAGTATTTT.

This clonotype was detected many times. CDR3 sequence (DNA): TGTGCCAGCAGCTTAGATAGGGGGGGTGGGGCCAACGTCCTGACTTTC. Protein sequence: CASSLDRGGGANVLTF. V usage is TRBV11-2 and J usage is TRBJ2-6; possible D gene TRBD2, 7 bases. V dropped 0 bases and J dropped 3 bases, with 9 bases sitting between them. The CDR3 has 16 amino acids. Germline CDR1 reads SGHAT; CDR2 reads FQNNGV. Full variable domain (outside the CDR3, taken from reference TRBV11-2 and TRBJ2-6): EAGVAQSPRYKIIEKRQSVAFWCNPISGHATLYWYQQILGQGPKLLIQFQNNGVVDDSQLPKDRFSAERLKGVDSTLKIQPAKLEDSAVYLCASSLDRGGGANVLTFGAGSRLTVL.

This clonotype was seen many times. This chain connects TRBV12-3 or TRBV12-4 to TRBJ2-1; D unresolved. This CDR3 is 11 amino acids long. Trimming stripped 7 bases from V and 5 bases from J, with 6 bases between. The CDR3 coding sequence is TGTGCCAGCATCCGGAACAATGAGCAGTTCTTC. Translating it yields CASIRNNEQFF.

This clonotype occurred many times. This rearrangement joins TRBV11-1 to TRBJ2-1; no definite D call. Germline assignment: CDR1 SGHAT and CDR2 FQDESV (reference sequence). The CDR3 extends over 16 amino acids. V was pared by 0 bases and J by 4 bases, with 13 bases between. The DNA of the CDR3 is TGTGCCAGCAGCTTAGCGATATCCGGCCAGTACAATGAGCAGTTCTTC. Translation gives CASSLAISGQYNEQFF.

Many counts were recorded for this clonotype. This sequence joins TRBV3-1 and TRBJ2-1, with a possible D match to TRBD2 (6 bases). This CDR3 has 15 amino acids. V lost 2 bases, J lost 4 bases, and 12 bases lay in between. Germline V lookup: CDR1 LGHDT, CDR2 YNNKEL (reference sequence). In nucleotides, the CDR3 is TGTGCCAGCAGCCAACTAGGAGGGCCGTACAATGAGCAGTTCTTC. The encoded protein is CASSQLGGPYNEQFF.

This clonotype came up many times. This chain links TRBV3-1 with TRBJ1-1; no definite D call. This CDR3 contains 14 residues. V dropped 4 bases and J dropped 2 bases, with 11 bases sitting between them. Germline V lookup: CDR1 LGHDT, CDR2 YNNKEL (reference sequence). This CDR3 is CASSPQPTNTEAFF. For the CDR3, the DNA is TGTGCCAGCAGCCCACAGCCCACCAACACTGAAGCTTTCTTT.

This clonotype has more than one count but fewer than ten. J is TRBJ2-2 and V is TRBV7-6; 10 nucleotides agree with TRBD1. The V gene's germline CDR1 is SGHVS and CDR2 FNYEAQ. The junction had 12 bases not matched to a gene; V was cut back by 5 bases and J by 6 bases. The CDR3 spans 17 residues. The CDR3 protein is CASSDMTRQGAAGELFF. Here the CDR3 DNA reads TGTGCCAGCAGCGATATGACCCGACAGGGGGCCGCCGGGGAGCTGTTTTTT.

CDR3 nucleotide sequence: TGTGCCAGCAGTTATGGGGAATACGTCGAGGGTTGGGAGACCCAGTACTTC. Its translation is CASSYGEYVEGWETQYF. J is TRBJ2-5 and V is TRBV6-2 or TRBV6-3; TRBD2 might be the D (5 bases). The CDR3 has 17 residues. V was clipped by 3 bases and J by 5 bases, with 22 bases between them. Germline assignment: CDR1 MNHEY and CDR2 SVGEGT.

The CDR3 spells CASSFRVTDTQYF. CDR3 nucleotide sequence: TGTGCCAGCAGTTTTAGGGTCACAGATACGCAGTATTTT. The V gene is TRBV27, the J gene TRBJ2-3; D is undetermined. V was shortened by 3 bases and J by 2 bases, with 6 bases between the two germline ends. Germline V gene data show CDR1 as MNHEY and CDR2 as SMNVEV (reference sequence). This CDR3 is built from 13 residues.

At least ten counts were recorded for this clonotype. The gene calls are TRBV9 and TRBJ1-2; D uncertain. Germline assignment: CDR1 SGDLS and CDR2 YYNGEE. V was clipped by 0 bases and J by 2 bases, with 8 bases between them. CDR3 size: 14 residues. This chain's CDR3 is CASSVGVMNYGYTF. CDR3 DNA: TGTGCCAGCAGCGTAGGTGTGATGAACTATGGCTACACCTTC. Combining the CDR3 with reference TRBV9 and TRBJ1-2 gives the whole variable domain DSGVTQTPKHLITATGQRVTLRCSPRSGDLSVYWYQQSLDQGLQFLIQYYNGEERAKGNILERFSAQQFPDLHSELNLSSLELGDSALYFCASSVGVMNYGYTFGSGTRLTVV.

The chain links TRBV2 to TRBJ1-1; no clear D gene. The V gene's germline CDR1 is SNHLY and CDR2 FYNNEI. The length of the CDR3 is 15 residues. Trimming shortened V by 6 bases and J by 3 bases, and 17 bases separated the two germline ends. CDR3 nucleotide sequence: TGTGCCAGCAGCTTATTAGGAACGACGCACACTGAAGCTTTCTTT. Protein sequence: CASSLLGTTHTEAFF.

This clonotype showed up just a few times. The chain carries TRBV7-9 and TRBJ2-5, with 11 nucleotides matching TRBD2. V shed 6 bases, J shed 2 bases, and the junction held 14 bases outside the gene matches. The V gene's germline CDR1 is SEHNR and CDR2 FQNEAQ (reference sequence). This CDR3 has 18 residues. This chain's CDR3 is CASSRDSSGGPGQETQYF. The CDR3 nucleotides are TGTGCCAGCAGTCGGGACTCTAGCGGGGGGCCGGGGCAAGAGACCCAGTACTTC. Looking up the rest from reference TRBV7-9 and TRBJ2-5 gives the full variable domain: DTGVSQNPRHKITKRGQNVTFRCDPISEHNRLYWYRQTLGQGPEFLTYFQNEAQLEKSRLLSDRFSAERPKGSFSTLEIQRTEQGDSAMYLCASSRDSSGGPGQETQYFGPGTRLLVL.

This clonotype appeared many times. J is TRBJ1-2 and V is TRBV2; D is ambiguous. The germline V and J ends were trimmed by 6 bases and 2 bases, with 13 bases remaining between them. The CDR3 length is 14 residues. Germline CDR1 reads SNHLY; CDR2 reads FYNNEI. For the CDR3, the DNA is TGTGCCAGCAGGCCGAATCCGGGAAACTATGGCTACACCTTC. It translates to CASRPNPGNYGYTF.

J is TRBJ2-1 and V is TRBV9, with D uncertain. With 0 bases removed from V and 4 bases from J, the gap between germline ends came to 5 bases. The CDR3 spans 13 residues. Germline V gene lookup returns CDR1 SGDLS and CDR2 YYNGEE. CDR3 nucleotides: TGTGCCAGCAGCGTAGTTGAATACAATGAGCAGTTCTTC. Its translation: CASSVVEYNEQFF.

The chain couples TRBV7-3 to TRBJ2-5; 8 nucleotides agree with TRBD2. CDR1 and CDR2 from the germline V gene are SGHTA and FQGTGA. The CDR3 is 13 residues long. V lost 5 bases and J lost 6; bases outside the gene matches: 5. The CDR3 reads CASSPSGGQTQYF. CDR3 nucleotide sequence: TGTGCCAGCAGCCCCAGCGGGGGACAGACCCAGTACTTC. Full variable domain (missing parts from reference TRBV7-3 and TRBJ2-5): GAGVSQTPSNKVTEKGKYVELRCDPISGHTALYWYRQSLGQGPEFLIYFQGTGAADDSGLPNDRFFAVRPEGSVSTLKIQRTERGDSAVYLCASSPSGGQTQYFGPGTRLLVL.

This clonotype was seen a few times. The V call is TRBV6-1, the J call TRBJ1-1; 7 bases are a match to TRBD1. The germline V gene encodes CDR1 MNHNS and CDR2 SASEGT. This CDR3 is 13 amino acids long. Germline trimming cut 10 bases from V and 3 bases from J; bases unmatched to any gene: 8. CDR3 residues: CAISTGRDTEAFF. The DNA for the CDR3 is TGTGCCATTTCGACAGGGCGCGACACTGAAGCTTTCTTT.

The genes are TRBV12-3 or TRBV12-4 and TRBJ1-1, with TRBD1 identical over 8 bases. The CDR3 sequence is 15 residues long. The J segment lost 1 base and the V segment lost 5 bases, leaving 6 bases of the junction unmatched. In DNA form, the CDR3 reads TGTGCCAGCAGTAACAGGGGGGGGAAGAACACTGAAGCTTTCTTT. The encoded protein is CASSNRGGKNTEAFF.

The chain is built from TRBV5-6 and TRBJ2-2; perhaps TRBD2 as D (5 bases). This CDR3 contains 13 residues. Germline V gene data show CDR1 as SGHDT and CDR2 as YYEEEE. The V end lost 4 bases, the J end lost 13 bases, and 17 bases lay between the germline ends. The DNA for the CDR3 is TGTGCCAGCAGCACGGGATCCTCAAAAAGGCTGTTTTTT. Protein sequence: CASSTGSSKRLFF.

This clonotype was found a few times. V usage is TRBV20-1 and J usage is TRBJ1-1, with D possibly TRBD1 on 6 matching bases. V lost 3 bases to trimming and J lost 3 bases, with 20 bases between them. The CDR3 consists of 16 residues. The germline V gene encodes CDR1 DFQATT and CDR2 SNEGSKA (reference sequence). The DNA of the CDR3 is TGCAGTGCTAGTTTCCTAGGGAGGGGGTATCACACTGAAGCTTTCTTT. This codes for CSASFLGRGYHTEAFF.

The chain is built from TRBV28 and TRBJ1-2; D is undetermined. CDR3 length: 14 residues. Germline CDR1 is MDHEN and CDR2 is SYDVKM. Trimming removed 2 bases from V and 6 bases from J, with 13 bases in between. CDR3 bases: TGTGCCAGCAGTTTAGGAAGGGTTATCCATGGCTACACCTTC. Protein: CASSLGRVIHGYTF.

This clonotype was detected only a few times. The genes are TRBV9 and TRBJ2-7; 9 nucleotides agree with TRBD1. V trimming: 0 bases; J trimming: 5 bases; junction bases outside the gene matches: 6. The CDR3 loop spans 15 amino acids. Germline CDR1 SGDLS, CDR2 YYNGEE. CDR3 amino acids: CASSVEGTGRDEQYF. As DNA, the CDR3 is TGTGCCAGCAGCGTAGAAGGGACAGGGCGCGACGAGCAGTACTTC.

The rearrangement links TRBV6-1 to TRBJ1-5; 7 bases align to TRBD1. This CDR3 region has 14 residues. Germline-derived CDR1 and CDR2 are MNHNS and SASEGT. V gave up 10 bases and J gave up 6 bases; unmatched junction bases: 12. The CDR3 protein is CATSGTVGGQPQHF. For the CDR3, the DNA is TGTGCCACCTCGGGGACAGTAGGAGGTCAGCCCCAGCATTTT.

Many counts were recorded for this clonotype. The rearrangement uses TRBV28 and TRBJ2-3; 8 nucleotides line up with TRBD2. The CDR3 has 15 residues. Germline V CDR1 and CDR2: MDHEN, SYDVKM. The junction had 3 bases not matched to a gene; V was cut back by 2 bases and J by 2 bases. CDR3 coding DNA: TGTGCCAGCAGTTTAGCGGGGGGCAACACAGATACGCAGTATTTT. Amino acid sequence: CASSLAGGNTDTQYF.

This clonotype is a singleton in its sample. The rearrangement links TRBV2 to TRBJ1-2; the match to TRBD1 covers 12 bases. After removal of 6 bases from V and 8 bases from J, the junction contained 13 bases not matched to a gene. The CDR3 runs to 16 residues. CDR1 is SNHLY and CDR2 is FYNNEI in the germline V gene. CDR3 in DNA: TGTGCCAGCAGCGCCCACCGGGACAGGGGGCGCAGGGGCTACACCTTC. Translation: CASSAHRDRGRRGYTF.

The chain couples TRBV6-1 to TRBJ1-6; no clear D gene. Germline CDR1 and CDR2: MNHNS and SASEGT. V lost 1 base and J lost 11, with 12 bases in between. CDR3 size: 14 residues. CDR3 amino acids: CASSEGGSRAPLHF. CDR3 DNA: TGTGCCAGCAGTGAAGGAGGTAGTAGGGCACCCCTCCACTTT.

The chain carries TRBV19 and TRBJ2-3; 7 bases map to TRBD1. This CDR3 comprises 13 residues. Trimming cost V 5 bases and J 9 bases; bases outside gene matches: 8. In germline, CDR1 is LNHDA, CDR2 SQIVND (reference sequence). The CDR3 loop reads CASSPETGSTQYF. In DNA, the CDR3 is TGTGCCAGTAGTCCAGAGACAGGGTCAACGCAGTATTTT. The full variable domain, its missing parts supplied by reference TRBV19 and TRBJ2-3, is DGGITQSPKYLFRKEGQNVTLSCEQNLNHDAMYWYRQDPGQGLRLIYYSQIVNDFQKGDIAEGYSVSREKKESFPLTVTSAQKNPTAFYLCASSPETGSTQYFGPGTRLTVL.

The table lists this clonotype with many counts. This chain joins TRBV28 and TRBJ1-6; 8 bases fit TRBD1. CDR3 length: 16 residues. Looked up from germline, CDR1 is MDHEN and CDR2 is SYDVKM. V was pared by 3 bases and J by 10 bases, with 11 bases of the junction left unmatched. In DNA form, the CDR3 reads TGTGCCAGCAGTTTTGACCCGAGGACAGGGCGGTCACCCCTCCACTTT. Its translation is CASSFDPRTGRSPLHF.

The chain combines TRBV4-2 with TRBJ2-2, with TRBD1 identical over 7 bases. The CDR3 loop spans 18 amino acids. V was clipped by 0 bases and J by 2 bases; unmatched bases: 9. Germline V CDR1 and CDR2: LGHNA, YNFKEQ. Written as DNA, the CDR3 is TGTGCCAGCAGCCAAGATACTGCCGGGACAGTTAACACCGGGGAGCTGTTTTTT. Protein sequence: CASSQDTAGTVNTGELFF.